The clone carrying this TCR beta chain was seen only a few times. Its specificity is unknown. This sample was included in a study of beta chain features in type 1 diabetes. Based on CD45RO/CCR7/CD25/CD127/CD95/CD27, CD4+ regulatory, stem cell-like memory, naive and central memory cells were sorted. Findings of the study overall: Significant though moderate, a shortening of TCRB CDR3s appeared in all four CD4+ subsets of Type 1 diabetes patients. Using cDNA template may skew counts toward highly expressing activated cells.

There are 15 residues in the CDR3. The germline V gene has CDR1 SGHTA and CDR2 FQGNSA. Trimming removed 0 bases at V and 7 bases at J, with 15 bases between. Every isolated RNA sample was fully reverse transcribed, so sequencing captured expressed TCRB transcripts. Clones were read by immunoSEQ multiplex PCR, and TCRdb kept only the in-frame ones, dropping some. The sample lists about 200,000 clones, 11% occurring once. This sequence joins TRBV7-2 and TRBJ2-5; TRBD2 is a possible D gene (7 bases). Material: central memory CD4+ T cells from blood. This sequence originates from a man aged 18 to 29 in good health. The CDR3 region is CASSLAVLGGRTQYF. The CDR3 region has the DNA TGTGCCAGCAGCTTAGCGGTCCTCGGGGGGCGGACCCAGTACTTC.